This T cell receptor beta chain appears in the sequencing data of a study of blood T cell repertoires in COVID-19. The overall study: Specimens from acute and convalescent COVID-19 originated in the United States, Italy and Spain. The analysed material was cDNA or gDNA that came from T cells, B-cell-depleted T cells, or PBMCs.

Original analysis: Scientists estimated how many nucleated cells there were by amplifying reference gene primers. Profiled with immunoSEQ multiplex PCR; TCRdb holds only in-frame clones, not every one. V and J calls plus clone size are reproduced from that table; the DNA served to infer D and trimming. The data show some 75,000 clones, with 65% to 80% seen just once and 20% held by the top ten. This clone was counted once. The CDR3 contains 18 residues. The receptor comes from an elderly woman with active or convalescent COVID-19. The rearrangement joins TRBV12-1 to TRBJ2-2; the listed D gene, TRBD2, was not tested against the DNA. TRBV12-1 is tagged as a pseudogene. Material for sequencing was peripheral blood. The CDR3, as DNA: TGTGCCAGCAGCGTAGAACTAGCGGGGGGCCCGAACACCGGGGAGCTGTTTTTT. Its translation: CASSVELAGGPNTGELFF.